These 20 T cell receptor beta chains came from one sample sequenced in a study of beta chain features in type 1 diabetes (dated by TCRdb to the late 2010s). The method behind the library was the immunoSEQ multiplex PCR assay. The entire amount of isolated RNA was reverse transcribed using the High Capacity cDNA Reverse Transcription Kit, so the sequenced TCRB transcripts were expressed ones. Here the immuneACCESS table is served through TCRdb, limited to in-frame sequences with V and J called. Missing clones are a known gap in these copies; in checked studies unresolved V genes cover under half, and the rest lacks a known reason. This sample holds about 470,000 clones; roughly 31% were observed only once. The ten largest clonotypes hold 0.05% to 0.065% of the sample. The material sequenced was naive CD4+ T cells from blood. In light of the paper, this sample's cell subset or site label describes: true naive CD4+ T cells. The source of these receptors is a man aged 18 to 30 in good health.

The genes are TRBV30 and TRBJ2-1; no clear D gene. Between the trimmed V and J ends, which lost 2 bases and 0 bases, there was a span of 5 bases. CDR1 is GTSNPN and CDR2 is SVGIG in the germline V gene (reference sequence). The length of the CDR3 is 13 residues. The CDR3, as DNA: TGTGCCTGGAGTACCAGCTCCTACAATGAGCAGTTCTTC. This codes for CAWSTSSYNEQFF.

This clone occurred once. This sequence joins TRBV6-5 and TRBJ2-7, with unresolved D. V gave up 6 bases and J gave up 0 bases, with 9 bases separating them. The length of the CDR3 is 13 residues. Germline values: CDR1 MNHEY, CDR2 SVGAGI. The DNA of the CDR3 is TGTGCCAGCAGGCCTAGTAGCTCCTACGAGCAGTACTTC. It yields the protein CASRPSSSYEQYF.

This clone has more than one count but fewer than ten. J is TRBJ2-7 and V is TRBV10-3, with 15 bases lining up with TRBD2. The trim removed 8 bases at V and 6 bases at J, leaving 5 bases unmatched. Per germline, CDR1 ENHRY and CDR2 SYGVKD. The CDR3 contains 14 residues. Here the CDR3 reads CAIQGLAGGTEQYF. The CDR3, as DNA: TGTGCCATCCAGGGACTAGCGGGAGGAACCGAGCAGTACTTC.

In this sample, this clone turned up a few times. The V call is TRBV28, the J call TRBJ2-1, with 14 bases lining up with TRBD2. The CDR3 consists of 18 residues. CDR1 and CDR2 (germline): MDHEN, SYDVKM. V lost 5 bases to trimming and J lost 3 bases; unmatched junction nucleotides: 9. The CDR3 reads CASSPSTSGRALYNEQFF. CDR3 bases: TGTGCCAGCAGTCCCTCGACTAGCGGGAGGGCCCTCTACAATGAGCAGTTCTTC.

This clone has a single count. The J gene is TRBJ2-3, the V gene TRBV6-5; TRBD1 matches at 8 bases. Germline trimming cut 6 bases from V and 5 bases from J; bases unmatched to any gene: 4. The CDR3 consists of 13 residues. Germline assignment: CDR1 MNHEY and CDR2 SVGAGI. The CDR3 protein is CASRLTGGDTQYF. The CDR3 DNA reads TGTGCCAGCAGACTAACAGGGGGAGATACGCAGTATTTT.

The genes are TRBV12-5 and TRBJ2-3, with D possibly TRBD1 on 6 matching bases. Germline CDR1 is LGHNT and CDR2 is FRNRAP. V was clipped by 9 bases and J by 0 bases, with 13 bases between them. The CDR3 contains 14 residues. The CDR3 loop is CASLQGISTDTQYF. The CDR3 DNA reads TGTGCTAGCCTGCAGGGGATCAGCACAGATACGCAGTATTTT.

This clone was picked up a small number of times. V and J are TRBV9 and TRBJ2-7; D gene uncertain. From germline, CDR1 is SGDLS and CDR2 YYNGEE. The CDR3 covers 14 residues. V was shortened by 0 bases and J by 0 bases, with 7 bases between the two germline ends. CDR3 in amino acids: CASSVGPLSYEQYF. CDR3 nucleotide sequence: TGTGCCAGCAGCGTAGGCCCTCTCTCCTACGAGCAGTACTTC. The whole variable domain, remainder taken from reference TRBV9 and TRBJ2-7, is DSGVTQTPKHLITATGQRVTLRCSPRSGDLSVYWYQQSLDQGLQFLIQYYNGEERAKGNILERFSAQQFPDLHSELNLSSLELGDSALYFCASSVGPLSYEQYFGPGTRLTVT.

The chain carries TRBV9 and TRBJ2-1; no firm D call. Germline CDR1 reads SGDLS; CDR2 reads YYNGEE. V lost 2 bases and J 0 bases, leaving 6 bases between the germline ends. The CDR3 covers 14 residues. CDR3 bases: TGTGCCAGCAGCGTGACGGACTCCTACAATGAGCAGTTCTTC. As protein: CASSVTDSYNEQFF.

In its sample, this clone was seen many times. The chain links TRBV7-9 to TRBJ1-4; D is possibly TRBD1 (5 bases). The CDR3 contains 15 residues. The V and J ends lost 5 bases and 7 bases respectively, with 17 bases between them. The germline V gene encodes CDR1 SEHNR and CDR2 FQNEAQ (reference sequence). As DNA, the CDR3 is TGTGCCAGCAGCGACACCAGGGTGTCGGGTGAAAAACTGTTTTTT. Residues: CASSDTRVSGEKLFF.

CDR3 DNA sequence: TGTGCCAGCAGTTTCTCACGAAGGACTAGCGAGCCCTACGAGCAGTACTTC. Amino acids: CASSFSRRTSEPYEQYF. The genes are TRBV27 and TRBJ2-7; 9 nucleotides align to TRBD2. CDR3 length: 17 amino acids. Germline lookup yields CDR1 MNHEY and CDR2 SMNVEV (reference sequence). Unmatched junction bases numbered 11, after V lost 3 bases and J lost 2 bases.

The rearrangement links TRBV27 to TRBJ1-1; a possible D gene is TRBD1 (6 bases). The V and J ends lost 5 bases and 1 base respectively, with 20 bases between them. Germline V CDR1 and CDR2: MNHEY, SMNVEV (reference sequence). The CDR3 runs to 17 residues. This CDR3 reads CASSRLTRTAENTEAFF. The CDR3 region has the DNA TGTGCCAGCAGTCGCCTCACACGGACAGCAGAGAACACTGAAGCTTTCTTT.

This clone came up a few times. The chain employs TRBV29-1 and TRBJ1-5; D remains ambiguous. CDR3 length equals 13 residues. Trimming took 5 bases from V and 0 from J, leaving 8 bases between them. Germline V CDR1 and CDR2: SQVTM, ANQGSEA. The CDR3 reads CSVLPNSNQPQHF. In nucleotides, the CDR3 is TGCAGCGTTCTTCCTAATAGCAATCAGCCCCAGCATTTT. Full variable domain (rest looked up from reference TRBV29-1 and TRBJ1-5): SAVISQKPSRDICQRGTSLTIQCQVDSQVTMMFWYRQQPGQSLTLIATANQGSEATYESGFVIDKFPISRPNLTFSTLTVSNMSPEDSSIYLCSVLPNSNQPQHFGDGTRLSIL.

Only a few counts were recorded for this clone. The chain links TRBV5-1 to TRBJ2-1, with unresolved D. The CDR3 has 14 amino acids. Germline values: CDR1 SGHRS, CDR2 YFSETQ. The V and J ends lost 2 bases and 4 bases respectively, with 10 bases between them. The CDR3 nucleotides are TGCGCCAGCAGCTTAGGTACAGTATACAATGAGCAGTTCTTC. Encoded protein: CASSLGTVYNEQFF.

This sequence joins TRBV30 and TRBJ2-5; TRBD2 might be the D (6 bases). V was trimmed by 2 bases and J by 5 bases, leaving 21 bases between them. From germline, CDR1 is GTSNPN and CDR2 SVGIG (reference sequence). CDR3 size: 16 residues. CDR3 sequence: CAWSTGDWERFETQYF. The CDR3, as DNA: TGTGCCTGGAGTACGGGGGACTGGGAACGCTTTGAGACCCAGTACTTC. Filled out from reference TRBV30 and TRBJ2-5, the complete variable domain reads SQTIHQWPATLVQPVGSPLSLECTVEGTSNPNLYWYRQAAGRGLQLLFYSVGIGQISSEVPQNLSASRPQDRQFILSSKKLLLSDSGFYLCAWSTGDWERFETQYFGPGTRLLVL.

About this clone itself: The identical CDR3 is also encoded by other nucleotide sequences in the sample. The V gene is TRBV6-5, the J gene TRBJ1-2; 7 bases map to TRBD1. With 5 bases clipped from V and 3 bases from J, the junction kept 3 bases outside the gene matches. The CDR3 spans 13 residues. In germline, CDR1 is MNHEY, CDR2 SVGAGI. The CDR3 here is CASSRDSYYGYTF. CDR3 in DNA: TGTGCCAGCAGTCGGGACAGCTACTATGGCTACACCTTC.

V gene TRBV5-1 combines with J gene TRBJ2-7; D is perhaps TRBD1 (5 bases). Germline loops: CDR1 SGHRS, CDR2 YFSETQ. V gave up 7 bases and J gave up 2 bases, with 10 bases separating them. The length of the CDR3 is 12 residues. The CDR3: CASGQGPYEQYF. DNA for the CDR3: TGCGCCAGCGGGCAGGGCCCCTACGAGCAGTACTTC.

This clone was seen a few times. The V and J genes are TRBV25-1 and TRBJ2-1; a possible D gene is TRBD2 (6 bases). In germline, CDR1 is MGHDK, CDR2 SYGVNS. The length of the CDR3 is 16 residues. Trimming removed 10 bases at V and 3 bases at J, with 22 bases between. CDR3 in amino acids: CATSDNLAAYYNEQFF. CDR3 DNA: TGTGCCACGAGCGACAATTTAGCGGCCTACTACAATGAGCAGTTCTTC.

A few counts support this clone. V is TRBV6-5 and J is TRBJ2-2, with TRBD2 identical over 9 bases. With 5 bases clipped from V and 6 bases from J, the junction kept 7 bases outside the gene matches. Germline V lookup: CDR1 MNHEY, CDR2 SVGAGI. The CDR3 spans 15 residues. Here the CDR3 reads CASSRVAGVPGELFF. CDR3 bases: TGTGCCAGCAGTCGGGTAGCGGGAGTACCCGGGGAGCTGTTTTTT.

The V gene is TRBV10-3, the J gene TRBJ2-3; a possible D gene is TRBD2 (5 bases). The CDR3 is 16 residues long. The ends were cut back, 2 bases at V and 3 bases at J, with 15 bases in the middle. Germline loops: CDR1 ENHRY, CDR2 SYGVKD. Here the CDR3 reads CAISEAGGQQTDTQYF. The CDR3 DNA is TGTGCCATCAGTGAGGCGGGTGGGCAGCAAACAGATACGCAGTATTTT.

Here the CDR3 DNA reads TGCAGCGTTCAAATGGTCCTTGCAGATACGCAGTATTTT. Protein product: CSVQMVLADTQYF. The V call is TRBV29-1, the J call TRBJ2-3; no reliable D call. V was cut by 5 bases and J by 4 bases, with 13 bases left in between. This CDR3 is built from 13 residues. Germline lookup yields CDR1 SQVTM and CDR2 ANQGSEA.